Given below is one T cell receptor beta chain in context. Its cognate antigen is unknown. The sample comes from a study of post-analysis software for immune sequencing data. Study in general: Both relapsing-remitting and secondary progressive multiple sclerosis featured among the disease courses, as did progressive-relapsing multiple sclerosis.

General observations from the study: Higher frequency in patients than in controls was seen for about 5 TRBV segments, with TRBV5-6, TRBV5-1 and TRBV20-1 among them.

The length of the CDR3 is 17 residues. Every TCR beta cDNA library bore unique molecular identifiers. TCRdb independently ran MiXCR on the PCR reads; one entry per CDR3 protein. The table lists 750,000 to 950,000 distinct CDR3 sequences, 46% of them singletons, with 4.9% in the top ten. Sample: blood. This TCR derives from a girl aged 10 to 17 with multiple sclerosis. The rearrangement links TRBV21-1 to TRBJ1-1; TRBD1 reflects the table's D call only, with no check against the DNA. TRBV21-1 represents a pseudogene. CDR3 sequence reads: CASSKIGPETGFAEAFF. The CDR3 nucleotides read TGTGCCAGCAGCAAAATAGGCCCCGAGACAGGGTTCGCTGAAGCTTTCTTT.